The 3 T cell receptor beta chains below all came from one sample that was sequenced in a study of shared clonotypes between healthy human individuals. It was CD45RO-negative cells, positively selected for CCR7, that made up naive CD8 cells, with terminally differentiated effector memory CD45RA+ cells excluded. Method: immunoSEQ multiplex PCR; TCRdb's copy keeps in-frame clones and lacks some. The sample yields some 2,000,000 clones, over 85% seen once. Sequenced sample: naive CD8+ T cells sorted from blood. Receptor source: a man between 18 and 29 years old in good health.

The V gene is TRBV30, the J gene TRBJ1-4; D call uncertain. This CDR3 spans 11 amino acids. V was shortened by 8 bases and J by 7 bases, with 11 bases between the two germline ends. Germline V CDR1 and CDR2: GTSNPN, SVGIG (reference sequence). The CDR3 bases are TGTGCCCACTGGTCGGGTGAAAAACTGTTTTTT. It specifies CAHWSGEKLFF.

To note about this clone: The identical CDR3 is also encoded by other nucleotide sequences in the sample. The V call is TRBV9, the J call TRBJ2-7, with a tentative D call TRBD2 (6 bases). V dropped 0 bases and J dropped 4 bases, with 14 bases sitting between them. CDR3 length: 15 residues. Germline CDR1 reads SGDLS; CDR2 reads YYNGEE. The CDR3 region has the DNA TGTGCCAGCAGCGTAGGTGGGGCGGGATCGTACGAGCAGTACTTC. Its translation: CASSVGGAGSYEQYF.

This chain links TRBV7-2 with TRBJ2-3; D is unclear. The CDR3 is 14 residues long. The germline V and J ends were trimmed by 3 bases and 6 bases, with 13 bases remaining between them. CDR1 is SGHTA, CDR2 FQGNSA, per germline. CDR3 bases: TGTGCCAGCAGCTTCCTTGTCGCCCCCGATACGCAGTATTTT. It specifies CASSFLVAPDTQYF.